This section outlines one T cell receptor (beta chain) sequence together with its context. The antigen remains unidentified. From germline, CDR1 is SQVTM and CDR2 ANQGSEA. The CDR3 runs 16 residues. V lost 4 bases to trimming and J lost 1 base; unmatched junction nucleotides: 6. The source of the sample is a study of siplizumab effects on memory and regulatory T cells. General study points: Siplizumab significantly decreased alloreactive sequences from unstimulated CD4+ memory cells. Researchers could not give a naive or memory phenotype to roughly 75-95% of proliferating CD4+ or CD8+ clones. Solely a minor proportion of alloreactive clones could be assigned to unstimulated subsets. Naive T cells were seen as more diverse than memory cells and as major alloresponse contributors.

Measured with immunoSEQ multiplex PCR; TCRdb has only the in-frame clones, and not every one. The sample has 80,000 to 130,000 clones, 85% to 95% seen once. The sample was Tregs sorted from blood. The TCR originated in a human donor in good health. V is TRBV29-1 and J is TRBJ2-6; 8 bases line up with TRBD1. DNA of the CDR3: TGCAGCGTTGGGCGGACAGGGCTGTCTGGGGCCAACGTCCTGACTTTC. Its protein product is CSVGRTGLSGANVLTF.